This T cell receptor beta chain was captured in a study of shared clonotypes between healthy human individuals. From germline, CDR1 is MDHEN and CDR2 SYDVKM. V was clipped by 8 bases and J by 4 bases, with 12 bases between them. The CDR3 covers 13 residues. Study outcomes and limitations: Clonotype sharing across donors was expected to vary with sequencing depth.

This clone was found once. Antigen unknown. For sorted subsets, about 190 ng DNA per replicate equaled 30,000 or so T cell genomes. Assay: immunoSEQ multiplex PCR; the TCRdb copy retains only in-frame clones and omits some. Of about 2.4 million clones listed, roughly 93% are singletons. A CD45RA+ naive subset and a CD45RA-negative memory subset were split from CD4+ cells. This TCR came from a man aged 18 to 30 in good health. Some clones in this sample may be carry-over from other donors' samples. Sequenced input: naive CD4+ T cells from PBMCs. Subset indicated: CD45RA+ positively selected. The chain is built from TRBV28 and TRBJ1-3; TRBD1 might be the D (6 bases). CDR3 residues: CASQDSGGNTIYF. DNA for the CDR3: TGTGCCAGCCAGGACAGTGGGGGAAACACCATATATTTT.